The 30 T cell receptor beta chains given below trace back to one sample, sequenced in a study of blood T cell repertoires in COVID-19. Repertoires were generated with immunoSEQ multiplex PCR, while TCRdb's copy carries only in-frame clones and drops some. The sample holds about 360,000 clones, roughly 86% seen once. Specimen: peripheral blood. The receptors shown here come from a human donor with acute or convalescent COVID-19. The donor label of this sample is uncertain.

This chain connects TRBV12-2 to TRBJ2-1; the DNA was not used to check the table's D call, TRBD2. TRBV12-2 is a recognized pseudogene. The CDR3 loop spans 18 amino acids. DNA of the CDR3: TGTGCAAGTCGCTTAGCGCACGGGACTAGCGGGAGAGACAATGAGCAGTTCTTC. Protein: CASRLAHGTSGRDNEQFF.

The rearrangement uses TRBV28 and TRBJ1-1, with D possibly TRBD1 on 5 matching bases. Trimming took off 5 bases at V and 9 bases at J, with 16 bases between the two ends. The CDR3 runs to 13 residues. Per germline, CDR1 MDHEN and CDR2 SYDVKM. The CDR3 nucleotides are TGTGCCAGCAGTGTAGGACATCTGGATAAAGCTTTCTTT. This gives the protein CASSVGHLDKAFF.

Note on this clone: Different DNA sequences within this sample yield the same CDR3. The genes are TRBV19 and TRBJ1-2; TRBD1 might be the D (6 bases). Germline V gene lookup returns CDR1 LNHDA and CDR2 SQIVND (reference sequence). The CDR3 contains 14 residues. The V end lost 4 bases, the J end lost 2 bases, and 11 bases lay between the germline ends. CDR3 DNA: TGTGCCAGTAGTACCTGGACAGCGAACTATGGCTACACCTTC. This sequence encodes CASSTWTANYGYTF.

This clone was detected ten times or more. The rearrangement uses TRBV30 and TRBJ2-6; 9 bases are a match to TRBD1. Trimming at V came to 2 bases and at J to 0 bases, leaving 8 bases not matched to a gene. The V gene's germline CDR1 is GTSNPN and CDR2 SVGIG (reference sequence). The CDR3 runs to 18 residues. The CDR3 DNA reads TGTGCCTGGAGTCGTTTGACAGGGGGGAGCTCTGGGGCCAACGTCCTGACTTTC. Protein: CAWSRLTGGSSGANVLTF.

The rearrangement joins TRBV6-5 to TRBJ1-6; D perhaps matches TRBD1 (6 bases). With 8 bases removed from V and 10 bases from J, the gap between germline ends came to 18 bases. Germline loops: CDR1 MNHEY, CDR2 SVGAGI. The CDR3 is 14 amino acids. This CDR3 reads CASAMDRDLSPLHF. In DNA, the CDR3 is TGTGCCAGCGCGATGGACAGAGACTTATCACCCCTCCACTTT.

The chain has TRBV3-1 (or the pseudogene TRBV3-2) and TRBJ1-2, with D maybe TRBD1 (5 bases). This CDR3 has 17 residues. Germline loops: CDR1 LGHDT, CDR2 YNNKEL (reference sequence). Between the trimmed V and J ends, which lost 4 bases and 5 bases, there was a span of 23 bases. CDR3 protein: CASSPGAGHPHFYGYTF. CDR3 bases: TGTGCCAGCAGCCCAGGAGCAGGGCATCCCCACTTTTATGGCTACACCTTC.

This clone was recorded only once. The chain carries TRBV11-2 and TRBJ1-1; the D gene is possibly TRBD1 (6 bases). The CDR3 contains 17 residues. Trimming removed 5 bases from V and 2 bases from J, with 21 bases in between. The germline V gene encodes CDR1 SGHAT and CDR2 FQNNGV. For the CDR3, the DNA is TGTGCCAGCAGCCCCCGGGGGGGGGCGAGGGTTAACACTGAAGCTTTCTTT. Protein product: CASSPRGGARVNTEAFF.

The chain has TRBV19 and TRBJ2-3, with no clear D. Per germline, CDR1 LNHDA and CDR2 SQIVND (reference sequence). The ends were cut back, 1 base at V and 6 bases at J, with 8 bases in the middle. CDR3 length: 13 residues. The CDR3 loop reads CASSIAEVDTQYF. CDR3 sequence (DNA): TGTGCCAGTAGTATAGCAGAAGTGGATACGCAGTATTTT.

The genes are TRBV19 and TRBJ2-2, with D maybe TRBD2 (5 bases). Germline CDR1 LNHDA, CDR2 SQIVND (reference sequence). The V end was cut by 7 bases, the J end by 1 base, with 10 bases between. The CDR3 is 14 residues long. The CDR3 protein is CASKGLLNTGELFF. CDR3 DNA sequence: TGTGCCAGTAAAGGACTTCTGAACACCGGGGAGCTGTTTTTT. The full variable domain, in which reference TRBV19 and TRBJ2-2 provide the parts outside the CDR3, is DGGITQSPKYLFRKEGQNVTLSCEQNLNHDAMYWYRQDPGQGLRLIYYSQIVNDFQKGDIAEGYSVSREKKESFPLTVTSAQKNPTAFYLCASKGLLNTGELFFGEGSRLTVL.

The chain joins TRBV2 to TRBJ1-2; weak D call: TRBD1 (5 bases). This CDR3 contains 13 residues. Trimming pared 7 bases from V and 3 bases from J, leaving 12 bases between. Germline V gene lookup returns CDR1 SNHLY and CDR2 FYNNEI. The CDR3: CASTRDRYYGYTF. CDR3 DNA: TGTGCCAGCACCCGAGACAGATACTATGGCTACACCTTC.

The CDR3 DNA is TGTGCCAGCAGGCCGGTTCCCCCTCTATATGGCTACACCTTC. This encodes CASRPVPPLYGYTF. The V call is TRBV2, the J call TRBJ1-2; no firm D call. Germline V gene data show CDR1 as SNHLY and CDR2 as FYNNEI. CDR3 length equals 14 residues. Trimming took 6 bases from V and 5 from J, leaving 16 bases between them.

V is TRBV30 and J is TRBJ2-1; D ambiguous. CDR1 is GTSNPN and CDR2 is SVGIG in the germline V gene (reference sequence). Trimming took off 3 bases at V and 1 base at J, with 7 bases between the two ends. The CDR3 extends over 13 amino acids. Here the CDR3 DNA reads TGTGCCTGGAGCCAGACTTCCTACAATGAGCAGTTCTTC. Protein: CAWSQTSYNEQFF.

This chain uses TRBV6-5 with TRBJ1-2; weak D call: TRBD1 (5 bases). The V gene's germline CDR1 is MNHEY and CDR2 SVGAGI. The CDR3 has 15 residues. Trimming removed 2 bases at V and 6 bases at J, with 16 bases between. CDR3 region: CASSYGQGRVNGYTF. Here the CDR3 DNA reads TGTGCCAGCAGTTACGGGCAGGGAAGAGTTAATGGCTACACCTTC.

The chain carries TRBV7-9 and TRBJ1-1, with D unresolved. Trimming removed 1 base at V and 1 base at J, with 19 bases between. CDR3 length equals 18 residues. CDR1 and CDR2 (germline): SEHNR, FQNEAQ (reference sequence). The CDR3, as DNA: TGTGCCAGCAGCTTAGGCTCTTTAGGTTTGGGCCGGAACACTGAAGCTTTCTTT. Its translation: CASSLGSLGLGRNTEAFF.

The rearrangement joins TRBV3-1 (or the pseudogene TRBV3-2) to TRBJ1-1; D is unclear. Per the germline V gene, CDR1 is LGHDT and CDR2 is YNNKEL (reference sequence). There are 14 residues in the CDR3. The V end was cut by 5 bases, the J end by 9 bases, with 19 bases between. The CDR3 DNA reads as TGTGCCAGCAGCGCTGGACCTCTCCGGGAAAAAGCTTTCTTT. Translated, it gives CASSAGPLREKAFF.

The V call is TRBV10-3, the J call TRBJ1-4; 7 nucleotides align to TRBD1. The CDR3 extends over 13 amino acids. J lost 4 bases, V lost 8 bases, and 4 bases had no gene match. The germline gives CDR1 ENHRY, CDR2 SYGVKD. CDR3 in amino acids: CAIGDSLNEKLFF. The CDR3 region has the DNA TGTGCCATCGGGGACAGTCTTAATGAAAAACTGTTTTTT.

The rearrangement joins TRBV3-1 (or the pseudogene TRBV3-2) to TRBJ1-3; D might be TRBD1 (5 bases). This CDR3 contains 15 residues. Germline V lookup: CDR1 LGHDT, CDR2 YNNKEL (reference sequence). The V gene lost 3 bases and the J gene lost 4 bases, with 13 bases spanning the gap. CDR3 nucleotides: TGTGCCAGCAGCCAGCCGGGCAGGGAAGGAAACACCATATATTTT. Translated: CASSQPGREGNTIYF.

This clone turned up a few times. The genes are TRBV30 and TRBJ1-1; TRBD1 agrees at 7 bases. The CDR3 extends over 14 amino acids. Per the germline V gene, CDR1 is GTSNPN and CDR2 is SVGIG (reference sequence). Losses at the gene ends were 0 bases for V and 3 bases for J; bases not matched to a gene: 4. Written as DNA, the CDR3 is TGTGCCTGGAGTGTAGGGGGCACAGACACTGAAGCTTTCTTT. Translation: CAWSVGGTDTEAFF. The whole variable domain, remainder taken from reference TRBV30 and TRBJ1-1, is SQTIHQWPATLVQPVGSPLSLECTVEGTSNPNLYWYRQAAGRGLQLLFYSVGIGQISSEVPQNLSASRPQDRQFILSSKKLLLSDSGFYLCAWSVGGTDTEAFFGQGTRLTVV.

The V and J genes are TRBV20-1 and TRBJ2-1; 8 bases are shared with TRBD2. This CDR3 spans 14 amino acids. CDR1 and CDR2 from the germline V gene are DFQATT and SNEGSKA (reference sequence). V lost 3 bases and J lost 6; bases outside the gene matches: 7. The CDR3 spells CSASEAGGVNEQFF. The DNA of the CDR3 is TGCAGTGCTAGTGAGGCGGGGGGAGTCAATGAGCAGTTCTTC.

The gene calls are TRBV11-2 and TRBJ1-4, with D unclear. Trimming took 1 base from V and 3 from J, leaving 12 bases between them. CDR1 and CDR2 from the germline V gene are SGHAT and FQNNGV. This CDR3 spans 16 amino acids. As DNA, the CDR3 is TGTGCCAGCAGCTTAGGGCGGGTGTGGGCTAATGAAAAACTGTTTTTT. Residues: CASSLGRVWANEKLFF.

This CDR3 reads CASSPSLRSEAFF. The CDR3 region has the DNA TGTGCCAGCAGTCCCTCTTTAAGGAGTGAAGCTTTCTTT. The chain uses TRBV12-3 or TRBV12-4 and TRBJ1-1; D gene ambiguous. CDR3 length equals 13 residues. The ends were cut back, 5 bases at V and 7 bases at J, with 14 bases in the middle.

V gene TRBV11-3 combines with J gene TRBJ2-1, with D maybe TRBD2 (5 bases). The V gene's germline CDR1 is SGHNT and CDR2 YENEEA. The CDR3 sequence is 15 residues long. V lost 5 bases and J 7 bases, leaving 18 bases between the germline ends. CDR3 loop: CASSRGLVRWNEQFF. CDR3 sequence (DNA): TGTGCCAGCAGCCGAGGGCTTGTGAGGTGGAATGAGCAGTTCTTC. Drawing the rest from reference TRBV11-3 and TRBJ2-1, the complete variable domain is EAGVVQSPRYKIIEKKQPVAFWCNPISGHNTLYWYLQNLGQGPELLIRYENEEAVDDSQLPKDRFSAERLKGVDSTLKIQPAELGDSAVYLCASSRGLVRWNEQFFGPGTRLTVL.

CDR3 nucleotides: TGTGCCAGCAGTTACGAACAGGGGGCCAAAAACATTCAGTACTTC. Amino acid sequence: CASSYEQGAKNIQYF. This sequence joins TRBV2 and TRBJ2-4; 7 bases align to TRBD1. The CDR3 sequence is 15 residues long. The V and J ends lost 5 bases and 1 base, in that order; junction bases with no gene match: 5. Germline loops: CDR1 SNHLY, CDR2 FYNNEI.

The chain carries TRBV10-3 and TRBJ2-7; 9 bases are shared with TRBD2. The CDR3 loop spans 16 amino acids. Trimming removed 4 bases from V and 5 bases from J; junction bases left unmatched: 12. Germline V gene data show CDR1 as ENHRY and CDR2 as SYGVKD. CDR3 region: CAISGSSGRTSDEQYF. In DNA form, the CDR3 reads TGTGCCATCAGTGGATCGAGCGGGAGGACCTCTGACGAGCAGTACTTC.

The chain carries TRBV3-1 (or the pseudogene TRBV3-2) and TRBJ1-2; D unclear. The CDR3 loop spans 12 amino acids. Germline V gene data show CDR1 as LGHDT and CDR2 as YNNKEL (reference sequence). The V and J ends lost 2 bases and 4 bases respectively, with 5 bases between them. The CDR3 nucleotides are TGTGCCAGCAGCCAACGCAGCTATGGCTACACCTTC. It specifies CASSQRSYGYTF.

This rearrangement joins TRBV6-6 to TRBJ1-1; D may be TRBD1 (5 bases). CDR1 and CDR2 from the germline V gene are MNHNY and SVGAGI (reference sequence). There are 15 residues in the CDR3. Deletions cut 6 bases from V and 0 bases from J, with 14 bases between. The CDR3: CASRSLGGLNTEAFF. CDR3 nucleotides: TGTGCCAGCAGGTCTCTTGGGGGGTTGAACACTGAAGCTTTCTTT.

V is TRBV29-1 and J is TRBJ1-1; 9 positions agree with TRBD1. The germline V gene has CDR1 SQVTM and CDR2 ANQGSEA. V shed 8 bases and J 3 bases; nucleotides not matched to a gene: 7. The CDR3 is made up of 13 amino acids. The CDR3 sequence: CSYLRQGDTEAFF. Here the CDR3 DNA reads TGCAGCTACCTCCGACAGGGGGACACTGAAGCTTTCTTT.

The chain is built from TRBV6-5 and TRBJ1-1; 9 positions match TRBD1. This CDR3 spans 14 amino acids. Germline CDR1 is MNHEY and CDR2 is SVGAGI. Trimming removed 3 bases from V and 11 bases from J; junction bases left unmatched: 10. The CDR3 is CASSYGTGRWYAFF. Here the CDR3 DNA reads TGTGCCAGCAGTTATGGGACAGGGAGATGGTATGCTTTCTTT.

The chain carries TRBV28 and TRBJ1-1; 9 nucleotides align to TRBD1. CDR3 length: 13 residues. V was clipped by 6 bases and J by 7 bases; unmatched bases: 6. The V gene's germline CDR1 is MDHEN and CDR2 SYDVKM. CDR3 protein: CASRGTGFGEAFF. The CDR3 nucleotides are TGTGCCAGCAGGGGGACAGGGTTTGGTGAAGCTTTCTTT.

V gene TRBV6-5 combines with J gene TRBJ1-6, with 8 bases lining up with TRBD1. Trimming took 4 bases from V and 14 from J; bases not matched to a gene: 4. CDR1 MNHEY and CDR2 SVGAGI come from the germline V gene. There are 12 residues in the CDR3. The CDR3 sequence is CASSSPDRALHF. Written as DNA, the CDR3 is TGTGCCAGCAGTTCCCCGGACAGGGCCCTCCACTTT.